What follows describes a single TCR beta chain. The method was immunoSEQ multiplex PCR; TCRdb's version includes in-frame clones alone and lacks a portion of them. The sample contains 250,000 to 350,000 clones, 90% of which appear only once. The record originates from a study of blood T cell repertoires in COVID-19. There are 14 residues in the CDR3. Trimming stripped 5 bases from V and 10 bases from J, with 15 bases between. Germline CDR1 reads SGHVS; CDR2 reads FNYEAQ. Sample: peripheral blood. The chain employs TRBV7-6 and TRBJ1-6; perhaps TRBD1 as D (5 bases). This TCR was sampled from a woman aged 25 to 39 with COVID-19, enrolled during active disease. CDR3 nucleotides: TGTGCCAGCAGCCGAAGGGGTACGGAATCACCCCTCCACTTT. As protein: CASSRRGTESPLHF.